These 20 T cell receptor beta chains were all obtained from the same sample, sequenced in a study of CD8 T cells in Susac syndrome. Roughly 0.5 to 1 ug RNA was reverse transcribed with random hexamers. TCRdb reanalysed the immunoSEQ multiplex PCR reads using MiXCR and keeps one entry per CDR3 protein. The sample has approximately 280,000 distinct CDR3 sequences, approximately 84% seen once. Sequenced sample: CD8+ T cells from PBMCs. These receptors were taken from a human donor with multiple sclerosis.

Turning to this clonotype: At one end, the junction sequence differs from germline, possibly due to a read error. In nucleotides, the CDR3 is TGTGCCAGCAGCCACTCCCACAATGAGCAGTTCTTC. Translation gives CASSHSHNEQFF. This rearrangement joins TRBV6-1 to TRBJ2-1, with D uncertain. This CDR3 spans 12 amino acids. Germline V gene lookup returns CDR1 MNHNS and CDR2 SASEGT.

The V gene is TRBV20-1, the J gene TRBJ2-3; a weak D match, TRBD2 (5 bases). This CDR3 comprises 14 residues. Trimming left V 6 bases short and J 6 bases short, with 19 bases between. CDR1 is DFQATT, CDR2 SNEGSKA, per germline (reference sequence). CDR3 coding DNA: TGCAGTGCCCGGACTCGAGTGGTATACGATACGCAGTATTTT. This translates into CSARTRVVYDTQYF.

The CDR3 reads CASSSGGGQGADTQYF. As DNA, the CDR3 is TGTGCCAGCAGCTCCGGAGGGGGACAGGGGGCAGATACGCAGTATTTT. The J gene is TRBJ2-3, the V gene TRBV11-2; 11 bases align to TRBD1. With 4 bases clipped from V and 4 bases from J, the junction kept 7 bases outside the gene matches. In germline, CDR1 is SGHAT, CDR2 FQNNGV. The CDR3 extends over 16 amino acids.

J is TRBJ1-5 and V is TRBV28, with D uncertain. V was pared by 5 bases and J by 0 bases, with 11 bases between. The CDR3 spans 15 residues. CDR1 is MDHEN and CDR2 is SYDVKM in the germline V gene. The CDR3, as DNA: TGTGCCAGCAGTCCCTCCGTTGGTAGCAATCAGCCCCAGCATTTT. It encodes CASSPSVGSNQPQHF.

The J gene is TRBJ2-1, the V gene TRBV5-1, with 12 bases identical to TRBD2. Unmatched junction bases numbered 2, after V lost 1 base and J lost 6 bases. Germline assignment: CDR1 SGHRS and CDR2 YFSETQ. This CDR3 has 15 residues. The CDR3 sequence: CASSLRLAGANEQFF. As DNA, the CDR3 is TGCGCCAGCAGCTTGAGACTAGCGGGGGCCAATGAGCAGTTCTTC.

The V and J genes are TRBV28 and TRBJ1-6, with 7 bases identical to TRBD1. CDR3 length: 18 amino acids. The trim removed 4 bases at V and 4 bases at J, leaving 13 bases unmatched. CDR1 is MDHEN, CDR2 SYDVKM, per germline. The CDR3 loop is CASSSPLPGTEYNSPLHF. CDR3 nucleotides: TGTGCCAGCAGTTCGCCTTTGCCCGGGACAGAATATAATTCACCCCTCCACTTT.

CDR3 nucleotide sequence: TGTGCCAGCAGTCCCGGGACTAGCGGGATAAGAGGCTACGAGCAGTACTTC. Translated: CASSPGTSGIRGYEQYF. This chain uses TRBV5-6 with TRBJ2-7; 13 nucleotides match TRBD2. The CDR3 has 17 residues. V lost 5 bases and J lost 3; bases outside the gene matches: 11. In germline, CDR1 is SGHDT, CDR2 YYEEEE.

This chain connects TRBV4-1 to TRBJ2-7, with 7 nucleotides matching TRBD1. The J segment lost 6 bases and the V segment lost 1 base, leaving 6 bases of the junction unmatched. The germline gives CDR1 MGHRA, CDR2 YSYEKL. This CDR3 has 14 residues. CDR3 loop: CASSQGRGTREQYF. In nucleotides, the CDR3 is TGCGCCAGCAGCCAAGGCAGGGGGACCCGCGAGCAGTACTTC.

This clonotype was detected only once. The chain is built from TRBV19 and TRBJ1-6; 7 nucleotides match TRBD1. Germline CDR1 LNHDA, CDR2 SQIVND (reference sequence). This CDR3 contains 20 residues. V was pared by 6 bases and J by 1 base, with 18 bases of the junction left unmatched. CDR3 nucleotides: TGTGCCAGTAGCCGTCCGGGACAGCTCCCTTGGGGTTCCTATAATTCACCCCTCCACTTT. Translation gives CASSRPGQLPWGSYNSPLHF.

The gene calls are TRBV29-1 and TRBJ1-1, with no clear D. V was shortened by 2 bases and J by 6 bases, with 13 bases between the two germline ends. Per the germline V gene, CDR1 is SQVTM and CDR2 is ANQGSEA. The CDR3 consists of 13 residues. CDR3 bases: TGCAGCGTTGAAAAGGGCTTCGGGCCTGAAGCTTTCTTT. It yields the protein CSVEKGFGPEAFF.

The chain combines TRBV29-1 with TRBJ2-7; 10 bases match TRBD2. V gave up 2 bases and J gave up 3 bases; unmatched junction bases: 4. CDR1 and CDR2 from the germline V gene are SQVTM and ANQGSEA. This CDR3 has 14 residues. The DNA of the CDR3 is TGCAGCGTTGAACAGCGGGAGGGCCTCTACGAGCAGTACTTC. Translated, it gives CSVEQREGLYEQYF.

This clonotype was detected only once. V gene TRBV12-3 or TRBV12-4 combines with J gene TRBJ2-5; D may be TRBD2 (6 bases). The CDR3 runs 14 residues. With 0 bases removed from V and 5 bases from J, the gap between germline ends came to 10 bases. CDR3 nucleotide sequence: TGTGCCAGCAGTTTAGCGGGGAGCGGGGAGACCCAGTACTTC. This sequence encodes CASSLAGSGETQYF.

The chain recombines TRBV6-1 with TRBJ2-5, with 10 bases that match TRBD2. Germline trimming cut 5 bases from V and 2 bases from J; bases unmatched to any gene: 11. The CDR3 totals 17 residues. The V gene's germline CDR1 is MNHNS and CDR2 SASEGT. CDR3 amino acids: CASSPLRPLAGQETQYF. Written as DNA, the CDR3 is TGTGCCAGCAGTCCGCTGCGCCCACTAGCGGGACAAGAGACCCAGTACTTC.

The chain combines TRBV5-8 with TRBJ2-6; 7 positions agree with TRBD1. This CDR3 is 17 amino acids long. With 1 base clipped from V and 0 bases from J, the junction kept 4 bases outside the gene matches. In germline, CDR1 is SGHTS, CDR2 YDEGEE. CDR3 bases: TGTGCCAGCAGCTTGACGACAGGGTTCTCTGGGGCCAACGTCCTGACTTTC. Its protein is CASSLTTGFSGANVLTF.

This sequence joins TRBV25-1 and TRBJ2-6; D is ambiguous. The germline CDR1 and CDR2 sequences are MGHDK and SYGVNS. V was shortened by 9 bases and J by 8 bases, with 11 bases between the two germline ends. The length of the CDR3 is 12 residues. The CDR3 here is CASAMGTNVLTF. The CDR3, as DNA: TGTGCCAGTGCCATGGGTACCAACGTCCTGACTTTC.

This clonotype has more than one count but fewer than ten. The CDR3 DNA reads as TGCAGTGCTAGAGATCACGGGGCGGTATCCTACAATGAGCAGTTCTTC. Translating it yields CSARDHGAVSYNEQFF. The chain uses TRBV20-1 and TRBJ2-1; D is tentatively TRBD1 or TRBD2 (5 bases each). Germline-derived CDR1 and CDR2 are DFQATT and SNEGSKA (reference sequence). The CDR3 is 16 residues long. V was trimmed by 0 bases and J by 1 base, leaving 13 bases between them.

The V call is TRBV3-1, the J call TRBJ2-2; 8 bases align to TRBD2. There are 15 residues in the CDR3. Unmatched junction bases numbered 8, after V lost 4 bases and J lost 7 bases. Germline V gene sequence: CDR1 LGHDT, CDR2 YNNKEL (reference sequence). CDR3 nucleotide sequence: TGTGCCAGCAGCCCCCTCGGGAGGGCCGTCGGGGAGCTGTTTTTT. This gives the protein CASSPLGRAVGELFF.

This chain connects TRBV19 to TRBJ1-5; D unclear. Germline values: CDR1 LNHDA, CDR2 SQIVND (reference sequence). V lost 7 bases, J lost 4 bases, and 14 bases lay in between. This CDR3 comprises 14 residues. CDR3 DNA: TGTGCCAGTACAGCTGGCGGTTTTAATCAGCCCCAGCATTTT. Translated: CASTAGGFNQPQHF.

The chain recombines TRBV27 with TRBJ2-2, with 10 bases matching TRBD1. This CDR3 region has 16 residues. Per germline, CDR1 MNHEY and CDR2 SMNVEV (reference sequence). V trimming: 4 bases; J trimming: 6 bases; junction bases outside the gene matches: 8. CDR3 amino acids: CASSYRQGARAGELFF. CDR3 DNA: TGTGCCAGCAGTTATAGACAGGGGGCGAGGGCCGGGGAGCTGTTTTTT.

J is TRBJ2-3 and V is TRBV20-1; TRBD2 might be the D (5 bases). The CDR3 has 20 residues. Germline assignment: CDR1 DFQATT and CDR2 SNEGSKA (reference sequence). V lost 3 bases to trimming and J lost 0 bases, with 28 bases between them. The CDR3 sequence is CSARFPGLAPYDSSTDTQYF. The CDR3 coding sequence is TGCAGTGCTAGGTTCCCTGGGCTAGCCCCTTATGATTCTAGCACAGATACGCAGTATTTT.